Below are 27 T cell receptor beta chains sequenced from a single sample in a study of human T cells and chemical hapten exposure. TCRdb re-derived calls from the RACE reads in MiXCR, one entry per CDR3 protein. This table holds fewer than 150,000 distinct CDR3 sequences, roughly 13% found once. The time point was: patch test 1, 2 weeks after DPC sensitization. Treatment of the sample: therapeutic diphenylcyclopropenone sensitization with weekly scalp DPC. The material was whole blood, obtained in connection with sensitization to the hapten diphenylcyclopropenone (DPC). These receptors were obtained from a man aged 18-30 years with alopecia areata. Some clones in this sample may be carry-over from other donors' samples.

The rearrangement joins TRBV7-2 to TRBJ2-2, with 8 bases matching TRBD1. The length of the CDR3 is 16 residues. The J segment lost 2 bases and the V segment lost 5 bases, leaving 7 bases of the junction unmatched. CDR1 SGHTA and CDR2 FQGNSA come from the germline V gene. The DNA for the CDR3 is TGTGCCAGCAGCCCAAACAGGGGGTTCAACACCGGGGAGCTGTTTTTT. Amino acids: CASSPNRGFNTGELFF.

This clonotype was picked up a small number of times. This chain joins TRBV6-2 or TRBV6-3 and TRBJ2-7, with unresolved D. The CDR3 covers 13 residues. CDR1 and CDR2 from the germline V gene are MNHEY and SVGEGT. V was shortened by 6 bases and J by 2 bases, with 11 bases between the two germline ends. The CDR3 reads CASRWVSTYEQYV. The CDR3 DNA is TGTGCCAGCAGATGGGTTTCGACCTACGAGCAGTACGTC.

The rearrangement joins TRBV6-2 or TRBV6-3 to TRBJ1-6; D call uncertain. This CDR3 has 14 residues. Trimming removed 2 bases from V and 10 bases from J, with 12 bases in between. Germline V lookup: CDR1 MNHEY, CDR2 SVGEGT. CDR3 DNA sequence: TGTGCCAGCAGTTACGAGACAAGTAAATCACCCCTCCACTTT. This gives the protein CASSYETSKSPLHF.

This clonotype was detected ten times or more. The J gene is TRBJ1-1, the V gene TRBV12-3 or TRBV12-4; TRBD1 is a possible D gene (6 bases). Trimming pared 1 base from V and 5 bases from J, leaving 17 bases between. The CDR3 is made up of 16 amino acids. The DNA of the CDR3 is TGTGCCAGCAGTTTAGTCCCAGGGGCTGTGGGGACTGAAGCTTTCTTT. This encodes CASSLVPGAVGTEAFF.

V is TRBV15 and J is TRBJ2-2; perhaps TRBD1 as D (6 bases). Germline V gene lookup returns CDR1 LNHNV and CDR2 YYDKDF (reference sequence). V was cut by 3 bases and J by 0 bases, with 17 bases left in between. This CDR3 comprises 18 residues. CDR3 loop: CATSSELWTAANTGELFF. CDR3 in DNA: TGTGCCACCAGCAGCGAATTATGGACAGCGGCGAACACCGGGGAGCTGTTTTTT.

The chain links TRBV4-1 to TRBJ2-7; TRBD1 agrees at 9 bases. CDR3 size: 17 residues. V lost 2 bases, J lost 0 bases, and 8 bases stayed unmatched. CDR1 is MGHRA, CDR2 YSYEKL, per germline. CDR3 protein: CASSQKGGQGSSYEQYF. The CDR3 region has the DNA TGCGCCAGCAGCCAAAAGGGGGGACAGGGAAGCTCCTACGAGCAGTACTTC.

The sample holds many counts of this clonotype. DNA of the CDR3: TGTGCCACCAGTGATTCAGGGGTTAGCACAGATACGCAGTATTTT. This translates into CATSDSGVSTDTQYF. This chain uses TRBV24-1 with TRBJ2-3, with D possibly being TRBD1 (6 bases). The germline V gene has CDR1 KGHDR and CDR2 SFDVKD. This CDR3 spans 15 amino acids. Trimming removed 2 bases from V and 0 bases from J, with 8 bases in between.

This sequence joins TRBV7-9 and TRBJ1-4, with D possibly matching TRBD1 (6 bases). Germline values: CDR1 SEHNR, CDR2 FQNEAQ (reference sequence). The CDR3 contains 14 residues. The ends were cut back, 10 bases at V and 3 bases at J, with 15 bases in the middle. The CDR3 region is CATRRAGANEKLFF. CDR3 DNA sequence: TGTGCCACCAGGCGGGCAGGGGCTAATGAAAAACTGTTTTTT. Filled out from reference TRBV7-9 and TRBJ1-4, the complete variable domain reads DTGVSQNPRHKITKRGQNVTFRCDPISEHNRLYWYRQTLGQGPEFLTYFQNEAQLEKSRLLSDRFSAERPKGSFSTLEIQRTEQGDSAMYLCATRRAGANEKLFFGSGTQLSVL.

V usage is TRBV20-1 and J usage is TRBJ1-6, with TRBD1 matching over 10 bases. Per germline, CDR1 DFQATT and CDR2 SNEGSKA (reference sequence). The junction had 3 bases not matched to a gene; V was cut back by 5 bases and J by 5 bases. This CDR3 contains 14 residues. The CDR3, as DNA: TGCAGTGCTGCTGGACAGGGGGATAATTCACCCCTCCACTTT. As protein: CSAAGQGDNSPLHF.

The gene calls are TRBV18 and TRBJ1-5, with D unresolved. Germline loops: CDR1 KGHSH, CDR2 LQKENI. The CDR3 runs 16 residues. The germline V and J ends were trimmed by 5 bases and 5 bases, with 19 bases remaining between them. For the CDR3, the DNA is TGTGCCAGCTCAGAATTTTTAACAGAGGTGGATCAGCCCCAGCATTTT. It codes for CASSEFLTEVDQPQHF.

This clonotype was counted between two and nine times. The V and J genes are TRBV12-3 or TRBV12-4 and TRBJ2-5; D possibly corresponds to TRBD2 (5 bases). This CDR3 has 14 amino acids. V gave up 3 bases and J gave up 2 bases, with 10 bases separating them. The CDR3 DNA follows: TGTGCCAGCAGTTTTTACGGGGAGCAAGAGACCCAGTACTTC. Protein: CASSFYGEQETQYF.

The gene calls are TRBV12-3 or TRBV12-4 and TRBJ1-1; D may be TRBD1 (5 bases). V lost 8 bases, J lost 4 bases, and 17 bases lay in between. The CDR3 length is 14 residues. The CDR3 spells CASAGLGGGTEAFF. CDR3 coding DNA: TGTGCCAGCGCGGGCTTGGGCGGGGGCACTGAAGCTTTCTTT.

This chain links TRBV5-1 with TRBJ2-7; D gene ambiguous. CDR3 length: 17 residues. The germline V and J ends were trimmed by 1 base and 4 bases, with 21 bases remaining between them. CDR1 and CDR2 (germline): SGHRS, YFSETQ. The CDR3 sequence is CASSLRTKAAKLYEQYF. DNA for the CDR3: TGCGCCAGCAGCTTGAGGACGAAGGCGGCGAAGCTGTACGAGCAGTACTTC. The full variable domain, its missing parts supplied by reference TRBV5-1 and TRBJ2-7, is KAGVTQTPRYLIKTRGQQVTLSCSPISGHRSVSWYQQTPGQGLQFLFEYFSETQRNKGNFPGRFSGRQFSNSRSEMNVSTLELGDSALYLCASSLRTKAAKLYEQYFGPGTRLTVT.

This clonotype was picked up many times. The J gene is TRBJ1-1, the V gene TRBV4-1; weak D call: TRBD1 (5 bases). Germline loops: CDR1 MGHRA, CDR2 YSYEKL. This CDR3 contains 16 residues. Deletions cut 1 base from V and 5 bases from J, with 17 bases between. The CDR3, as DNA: TGCGCCAGCAGCCAAGTGTTCGCCGGGGCATGGACTGAAGCTTTCTTT. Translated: CASSQVFAGAWTEAFF.

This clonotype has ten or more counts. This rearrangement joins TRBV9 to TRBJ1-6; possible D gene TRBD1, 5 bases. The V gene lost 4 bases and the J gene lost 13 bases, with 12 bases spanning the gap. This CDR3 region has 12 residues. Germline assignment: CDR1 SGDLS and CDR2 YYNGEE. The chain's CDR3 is CASSPGQMPLHF. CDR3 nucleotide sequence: TGTGCCAGCAGCCCGGGGCAGATGCCCCTCCACTTT.

As DNA, the CDR3 is TGTGCCAGCAGCTTGTGGGAACTGAGCTCCTACGAGCAGTACGTC. As protein: CASSLWELSSYEQYV. The rearrangement joins TRBV5-5 to TRBJ2-7, with D unclear. Germline V gene sequence: CDR1 SGHKS, CDR2 YYEKEE (reference sequence). The CDR3 covers 15 residues. The V end was cut by 1 base, the J end by 0 bases, with 11 bases between.

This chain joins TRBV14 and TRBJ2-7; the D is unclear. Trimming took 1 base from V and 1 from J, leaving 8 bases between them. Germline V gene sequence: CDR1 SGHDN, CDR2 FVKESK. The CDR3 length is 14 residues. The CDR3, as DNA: TGTGCCAGCAGCCAAGGTCACGGATCCTACGAGCAGTACTTC. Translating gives CASSQGHGSYEQYF.

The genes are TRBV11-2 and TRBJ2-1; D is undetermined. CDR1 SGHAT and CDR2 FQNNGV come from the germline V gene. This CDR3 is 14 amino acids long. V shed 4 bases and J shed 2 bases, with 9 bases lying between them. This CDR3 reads CASSWRFPYNEQFF. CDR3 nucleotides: TGTGCCAGCAGCTGGCGGTTCCCCTACAATGAGCAGTTCTTC.

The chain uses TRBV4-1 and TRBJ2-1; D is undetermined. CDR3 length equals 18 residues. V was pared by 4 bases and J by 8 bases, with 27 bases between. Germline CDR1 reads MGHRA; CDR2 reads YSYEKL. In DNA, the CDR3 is TGCGCCAGCAGCCCATCGCTAGTTATCCCCGAGACACGCGATGAGCAGTTCTTC. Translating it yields CASSPSLVIPETRDEQFF.

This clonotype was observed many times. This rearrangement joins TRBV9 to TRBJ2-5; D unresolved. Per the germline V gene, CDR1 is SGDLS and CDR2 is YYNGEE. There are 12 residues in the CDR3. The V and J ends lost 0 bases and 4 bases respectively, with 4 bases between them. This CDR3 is CASSVGGETQYF. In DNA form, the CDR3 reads TGTGCCAGCAGCGTAGGAGGAGAGACCCAGTACTTC.

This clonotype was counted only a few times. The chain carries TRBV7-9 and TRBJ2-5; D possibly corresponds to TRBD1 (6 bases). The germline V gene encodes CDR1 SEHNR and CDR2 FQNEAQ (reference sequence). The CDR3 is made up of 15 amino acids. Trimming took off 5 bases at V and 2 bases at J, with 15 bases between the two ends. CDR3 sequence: CASSKNWTVQETQYF. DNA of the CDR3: TGTGCCAGCAGCAAAAACTGGACAGTTCAAGAGACCCAGTACTTC.

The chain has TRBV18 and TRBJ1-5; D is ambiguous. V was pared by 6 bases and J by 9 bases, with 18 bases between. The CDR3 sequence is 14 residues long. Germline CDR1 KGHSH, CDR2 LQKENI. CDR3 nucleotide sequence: TGTGCCAGCTCGTCGCCGGACCGGTCACGGCCCCAGCATTTT. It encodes CASSSPDRSRPQHF. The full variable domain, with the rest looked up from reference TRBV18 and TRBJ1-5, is NAGVMQNPRHLVRRRGQEARLRCSPMKGHSHVYWYRQLPEEGLKFMVYLQKENIIDESGMPKERFSAEFPKEGPSILRIQQVVRGDSAAYFCASSSPDRSRPQHFGDGTRLSIL.

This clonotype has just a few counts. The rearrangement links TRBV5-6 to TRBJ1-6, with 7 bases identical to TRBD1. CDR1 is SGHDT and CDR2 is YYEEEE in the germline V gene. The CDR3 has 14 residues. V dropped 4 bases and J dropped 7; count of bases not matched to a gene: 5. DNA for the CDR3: TGTGCCAGCAGCCACCGGGACAGAAATTCACCCCTCCACTTT. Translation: CASSHRDRNSPLHF.

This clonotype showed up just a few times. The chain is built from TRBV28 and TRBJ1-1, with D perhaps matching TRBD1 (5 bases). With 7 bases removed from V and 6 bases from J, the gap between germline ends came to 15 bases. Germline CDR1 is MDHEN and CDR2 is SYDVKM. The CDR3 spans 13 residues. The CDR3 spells CASTLGGVSEAFF. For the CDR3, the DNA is TGTGCCAGCACCTTGGGGGGTGTTTCTGAAGCTTTCTTT.

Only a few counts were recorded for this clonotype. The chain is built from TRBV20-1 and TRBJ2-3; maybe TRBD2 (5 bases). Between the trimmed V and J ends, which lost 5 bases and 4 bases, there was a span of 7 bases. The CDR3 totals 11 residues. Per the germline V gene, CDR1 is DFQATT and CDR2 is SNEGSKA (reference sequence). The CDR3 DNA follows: TGCAGTGCTTACGGGGCAGATACGCAGTATTTT. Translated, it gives CSAYGADTQYF.

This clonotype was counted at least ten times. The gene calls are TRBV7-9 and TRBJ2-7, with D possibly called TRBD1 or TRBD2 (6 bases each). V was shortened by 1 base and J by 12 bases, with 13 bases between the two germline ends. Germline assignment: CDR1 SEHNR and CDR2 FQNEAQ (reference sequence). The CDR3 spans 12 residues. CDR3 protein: CASSLDLRGVYF. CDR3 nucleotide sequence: TGTGCCAGCAGCTTAGATCTTAGGGGGGTGTACTTC.

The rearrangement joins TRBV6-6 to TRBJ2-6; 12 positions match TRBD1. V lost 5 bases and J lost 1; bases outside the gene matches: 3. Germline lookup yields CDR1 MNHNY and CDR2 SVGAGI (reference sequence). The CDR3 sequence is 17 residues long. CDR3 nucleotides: TGTGCCAGCAGTCCGGGACAGGGGGCATCTGGGGCCAACGTCCTGACTTTC. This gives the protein CASSPGQGASGANVLTF.